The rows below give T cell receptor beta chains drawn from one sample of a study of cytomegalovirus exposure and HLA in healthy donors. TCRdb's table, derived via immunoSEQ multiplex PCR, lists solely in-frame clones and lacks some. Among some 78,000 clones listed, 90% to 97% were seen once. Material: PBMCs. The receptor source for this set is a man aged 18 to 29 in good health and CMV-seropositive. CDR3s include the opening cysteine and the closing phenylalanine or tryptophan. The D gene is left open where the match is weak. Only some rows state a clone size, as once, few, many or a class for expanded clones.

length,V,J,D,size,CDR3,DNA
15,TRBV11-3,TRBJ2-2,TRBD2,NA,CASSISGLNTGELFF,TGTGCCAGCAGCATTAGCGGGCTGAACACCGGGGAGCTGTTTTTT
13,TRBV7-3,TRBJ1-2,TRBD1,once,CASSWGQAYGYTF,TGTGCCAGCAGCTGGGGACAGGCGTATGGCTACACCTTC
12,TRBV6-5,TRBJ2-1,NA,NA,CASSSADNEQFF,TGTGCCAGCAGTTCAGCGGATAATGAGCAGTTCTTC
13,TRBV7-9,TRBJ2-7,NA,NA,CASSLGGAEQQYF,TGTGCCAGCAGCTTAGGTGGGGCAGAACAGCAGTACTTC
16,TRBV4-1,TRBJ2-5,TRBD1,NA,CASKPTLRQGRETQYF,TGCGCCAGCAAACCCACCCTTCGACAGGGAAGGGAGACCCAGTACTTC
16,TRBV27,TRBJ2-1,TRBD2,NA,CASSYLAGGMNNEQFF,TGTGCCAGCAGTTACCTAGCGGGAGGGATGAACAATGAGCAGTTCTTC
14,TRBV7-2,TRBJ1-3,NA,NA,CASSLSGGRNTIYF,TGTGCCAGCAGCTTAAGTGGCGGCCGAAACACCATATATTTT
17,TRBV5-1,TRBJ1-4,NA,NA,CASGKVLGSGQPEKLFF,TGCGCCAGCGGCAAGGTCTTAGGGTCAGGGCAACCAGAAAAACTGTTTTTT
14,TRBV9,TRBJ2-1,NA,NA,CASSVAQGDSEQFF,TGTGCCAGCAGCGTAGCCCAAGGGGATAGTGAGCAGTTCTTC
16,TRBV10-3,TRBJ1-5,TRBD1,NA,CATRQGILDHSQPQHF,TGTGCCACCCGACAGGGGATATTAGATCATAGTCAGCCCCAGCATTTT
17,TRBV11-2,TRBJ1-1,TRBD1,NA,CASSLEGAHLVNTEAFF,TGTGCCAGCAGCTTGGAGGGGGCGCATTTGGTGAACACTGAAGCTTTCTTT
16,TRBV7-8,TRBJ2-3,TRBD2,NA,CASSFSASGSGDTQYF,TGTGCCAGCAGCTTCTCGGCTAGCGGGAGTGGAGATACGCAGTATTTT
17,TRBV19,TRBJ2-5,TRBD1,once,CASKAKWTGKYQETQYF,TGTGCCAGCAAGGCAAAATGGACAGGGAAGTACCAAGAGACCCAGTACTTC
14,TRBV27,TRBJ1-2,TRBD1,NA,CASRRIGQANGYTF,TGTGCCAGCAGGCGAATAGGACAGGCAAATGGCTACACCTTC
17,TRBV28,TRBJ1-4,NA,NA,CASSLWAGGTSDEKLFF,TGTGCCAGCAGTTTATGGGCGGGGGGAACGTCGGACGAAAAACTGTTTTTT
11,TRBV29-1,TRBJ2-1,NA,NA,CSVLGYNEQFF,TGCAGCGTACTCGGGTACAATGAGCAGTTCTTC
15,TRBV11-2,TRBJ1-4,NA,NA,CASSLAQGSNEKLFF,TGTGCCAGCAGCTTAGCACAGGGCTCTAATGAAAAACTGTTTTTT
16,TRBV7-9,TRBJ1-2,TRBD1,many,CASSLGITGGGYGYTF,TGTGCCAGCAGCTTAGGGATCACAGGGGGGGGCTATGGCTACACCTTC
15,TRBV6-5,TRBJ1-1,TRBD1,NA,CASSYSGTGRAEAFF,TGTGCCAGCAGTTACTCTGGGACAGGGAGGGCTGAAGCTTTCTTT
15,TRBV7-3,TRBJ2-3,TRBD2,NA,CASSFGLAGDDTQYF,TGTGCCAGCAGCTTCGGACTAGCGGGAGATGATACGCAGTATTTT
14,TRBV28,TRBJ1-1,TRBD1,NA,CASSSTGLDTEAFF,TGTGCCAGCAGTTCGACAGGGTTGGACACTGAAGCTTTCTTT
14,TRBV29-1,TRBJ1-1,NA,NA,CSVERQLMNTEAFF,TGCAGCGTTGAACGACAGCTGATGAACACTGAAGCTTTCTTT
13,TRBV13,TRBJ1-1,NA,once,CAISIAPNTEAFF,TGTGCCATCTCAATAGCCCCTAATACTGAAGCTTTCTTT
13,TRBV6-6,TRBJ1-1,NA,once,CASRERGYTEAFF,TGTGCCAGCAGAGAAAGGGGTTACACTGAAGCTTTCTTT
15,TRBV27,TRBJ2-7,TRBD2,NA,CASRDLGLADYEQYF,TGTGCCAGCAGAGACCTCGGGCTAGCGGACTACGAGCAGTACTTC
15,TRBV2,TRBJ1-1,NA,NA,CASRSTILGGTEAFF,TGTGCCAGCCGGAGCACTATACTAGGAGGGACTGAAGCTTTCTTT
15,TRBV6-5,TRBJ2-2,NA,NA,CASTPELGNTGELFF,TGTGCCAGCACCCCAGAACTAGGAAACACCGGGGAGCTGTTTTTT
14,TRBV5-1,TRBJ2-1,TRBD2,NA,CASSLGLAAYEQFF,TGCGCCAGCAGCCTAGGACTAGCGGCGTATGAGCAGTTCTTC
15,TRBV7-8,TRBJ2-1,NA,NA,CASSSRQLSYNEQFF,TGTGCCAGCAGCTCCCGACAGCTCTCCTACAATGAGCAGTTCTTC
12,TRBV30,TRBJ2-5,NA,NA,CAWSVSKETQYF,TGTGCCTGGAGTGTTTCCAAAGAGACCCAGTACTTC
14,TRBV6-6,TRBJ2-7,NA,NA,CASSYAWTAYEQYF,TGTGCCAGCAGTTACGCTTGGACAGCCTACGAGCAGTACTTC